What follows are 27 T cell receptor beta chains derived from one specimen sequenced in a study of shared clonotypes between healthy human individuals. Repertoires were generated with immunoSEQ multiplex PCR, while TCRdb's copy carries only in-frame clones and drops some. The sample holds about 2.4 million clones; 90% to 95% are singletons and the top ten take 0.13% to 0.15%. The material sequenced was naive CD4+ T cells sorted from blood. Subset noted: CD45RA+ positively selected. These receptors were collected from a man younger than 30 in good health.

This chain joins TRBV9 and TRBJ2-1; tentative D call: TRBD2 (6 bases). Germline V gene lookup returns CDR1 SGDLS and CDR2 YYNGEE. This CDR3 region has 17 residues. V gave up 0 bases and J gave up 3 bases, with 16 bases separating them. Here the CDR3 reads CASSVASGGAFYNEQFF. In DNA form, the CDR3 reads TGTGCCAGCAGCGTAGCTTCTGGCGGGGCTTTCTACAATGAGCAGTTCTTC.

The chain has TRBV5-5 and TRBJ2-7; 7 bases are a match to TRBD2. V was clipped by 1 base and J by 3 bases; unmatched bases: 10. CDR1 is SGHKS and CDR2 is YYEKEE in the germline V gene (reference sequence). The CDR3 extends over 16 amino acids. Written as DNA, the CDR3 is TGTGCCAGCAGCTTGACGGCGGGGGAAGGGTTCTACGAGCAGTACTTC. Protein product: CASSLTAGEGFYEQYF.

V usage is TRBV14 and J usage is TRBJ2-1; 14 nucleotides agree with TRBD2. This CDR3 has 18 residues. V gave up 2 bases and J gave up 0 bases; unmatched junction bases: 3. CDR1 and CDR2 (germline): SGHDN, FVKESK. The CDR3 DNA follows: TGTGCCAGCAGCCAAAGACTAGCGGGGGGGTACTCCTACAATGAGCAGTTCTTC. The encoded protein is CASSQRLAGGYSYNEQFF.

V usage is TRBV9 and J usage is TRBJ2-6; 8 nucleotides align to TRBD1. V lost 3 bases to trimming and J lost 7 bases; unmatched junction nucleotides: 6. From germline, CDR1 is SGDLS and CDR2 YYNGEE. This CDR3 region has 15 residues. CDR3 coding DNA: TGTGCCAGCAGCGGGCCGGGACAGGTAGCCAACGTCCTGACTTTC. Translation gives CASSGPGQVANVLTF. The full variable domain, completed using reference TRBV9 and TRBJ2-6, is DSGVTQTPKHLITATGQRVTLRCSPRSGDLSVYWYQQSLDQGLQFLIQYYNGEERAKGNILERFSAQQFPDLHSELNLSSLELGDSALYFCASSGPGQVANVLTFGAGSRLTVL.

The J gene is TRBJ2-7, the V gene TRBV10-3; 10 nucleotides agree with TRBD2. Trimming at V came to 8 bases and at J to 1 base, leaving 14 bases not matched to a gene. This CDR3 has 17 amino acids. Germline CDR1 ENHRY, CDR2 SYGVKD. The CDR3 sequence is CAIGASGSIYLSYEQYF. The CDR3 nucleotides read TGTGCCATCGGGGCTAGCGGGAGTATTTATCTTTCCTACGAGCAGTACTTC.

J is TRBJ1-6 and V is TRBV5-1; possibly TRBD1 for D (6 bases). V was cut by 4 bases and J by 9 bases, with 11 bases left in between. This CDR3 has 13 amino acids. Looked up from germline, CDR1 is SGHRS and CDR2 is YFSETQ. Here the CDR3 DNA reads TGCGCCAGCAGCGACGACAGGACTTCACCCCTCCACTTT. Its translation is CASSDDRTSPLHF.

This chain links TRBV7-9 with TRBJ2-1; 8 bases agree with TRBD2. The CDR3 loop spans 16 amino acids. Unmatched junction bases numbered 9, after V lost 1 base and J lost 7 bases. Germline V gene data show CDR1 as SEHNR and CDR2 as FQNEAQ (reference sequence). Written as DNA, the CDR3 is TGTGCCAGCAGCTTAGGGACTAGCAGCCTCCAAAATGAGCAGTTCTTC. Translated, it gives CASSLGTSSLQNEQFF.

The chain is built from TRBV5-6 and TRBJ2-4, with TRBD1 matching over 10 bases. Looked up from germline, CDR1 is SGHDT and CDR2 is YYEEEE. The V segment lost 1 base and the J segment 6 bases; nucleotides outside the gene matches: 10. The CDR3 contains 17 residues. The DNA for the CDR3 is TGTGCCAGCAGCTTGTGGTTTTTACGACAGGGGGCAAACATTCAGTACTTC. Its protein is CASSLWFLRQGANIQYF. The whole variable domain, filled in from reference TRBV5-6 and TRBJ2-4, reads DAGVTQSPTHLIKTRGQQVTLRCSPKSGHDTVSWYQQALGQGPQFIFQYYEEEERQRGNFPDRFSGHQFPNYSSELNVNALLLGDSALYLCASSLWFLRQGANIQYFGAGTRLSVL.

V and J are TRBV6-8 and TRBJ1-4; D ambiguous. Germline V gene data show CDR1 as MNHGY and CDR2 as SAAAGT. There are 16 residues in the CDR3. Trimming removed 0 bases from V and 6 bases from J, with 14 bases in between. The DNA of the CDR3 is TGTGCCAGCAGTTACTCGGTATGTTTTCAGTATGAAAAACTGTTTTTT. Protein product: CASSYSVCFQYEKLFF.

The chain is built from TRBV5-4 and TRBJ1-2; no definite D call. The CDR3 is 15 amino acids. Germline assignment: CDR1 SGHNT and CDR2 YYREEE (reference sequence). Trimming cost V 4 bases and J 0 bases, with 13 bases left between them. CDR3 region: CASSVDPTANYGYTF. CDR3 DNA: TGTGCCAGCAGCGTGGACCCGACGGCTAACTATGGCTACACCTTC. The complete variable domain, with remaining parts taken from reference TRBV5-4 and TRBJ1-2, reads ETGVTQSPTHLIKTRGQQVTLRCSSQSGHNTVSWYQQALGQGPQFIFQYYREEENGRGNFPPRFSGLQFPNYSSELNVNALELDDSALYLCASSVDPTANYGYTFGSGTRLTVV.

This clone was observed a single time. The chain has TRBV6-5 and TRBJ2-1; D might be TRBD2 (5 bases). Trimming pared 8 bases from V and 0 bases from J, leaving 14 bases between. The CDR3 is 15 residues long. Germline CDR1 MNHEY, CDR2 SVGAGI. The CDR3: CASWKSGASYNEQFF. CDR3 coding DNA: TGTGCCAGCTGGAAGAGCGGAGCCTCCTACAATGAGCAGTTCTTC.

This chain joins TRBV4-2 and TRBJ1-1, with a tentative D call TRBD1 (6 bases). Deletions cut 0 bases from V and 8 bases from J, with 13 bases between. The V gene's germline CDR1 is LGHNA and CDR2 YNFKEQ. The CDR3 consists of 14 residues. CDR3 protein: CASSQDARTDEAFF. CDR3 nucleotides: TGTGCCAGCAGCCAAGATGCCCGGACAGACGAAGCTTTCTTT.

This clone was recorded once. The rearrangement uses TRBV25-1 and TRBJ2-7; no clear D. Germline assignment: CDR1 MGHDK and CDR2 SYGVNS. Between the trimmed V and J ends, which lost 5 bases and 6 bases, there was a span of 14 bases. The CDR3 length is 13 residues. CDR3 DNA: TGTGCCAGCAGTTCGACGGTCCCGAGCGAGCAGTACTTC. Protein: CASSSTVPSEQYF.

As DNA, the CDR3 is TGTGCCAGCAACCCCGACAGGGTTAACTATGGCTACACCTTC. Translated: CASNPDRVNYGYTF. This chain links TRBV2 with TRBJ1-2; 7 bases match TRBD1. Germline loops: CDR1 SNHLY, CDR2 FYNNEI. The CDR3 is 14 residues long. V shed 7 bases and J 1 base; nucleotides not matched to a gene: 6. Based on the CDR3 plus reference TRBV2 and TRBJ1-2, the full variable domain is EPEVTQTPSHQVTQMGQEVILRCVPISNHLYFYWYRQILGQKVEFLVSFYNNEISEKSEIFDDQFSVERPDGSNFTLKIRSTKLEDSAMYFCASNPDRVNYGYTFGSGTRLTVV.

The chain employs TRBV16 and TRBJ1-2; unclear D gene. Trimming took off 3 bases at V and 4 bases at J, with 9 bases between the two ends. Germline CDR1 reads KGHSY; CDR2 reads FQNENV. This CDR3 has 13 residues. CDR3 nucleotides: TGTGCCAGCAGCCAGGGAGAGGCCTATGGCTACACCTTC. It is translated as CASSQGEAYGYTF. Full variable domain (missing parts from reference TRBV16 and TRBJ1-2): GEEVAQTPKHLVRGEGQKAKLYCAPIKGHSYVFWYQQVLKNEFKFLISFQNENVFDETGMPKERFSAKCLPNSPCSLEIQATKLEDSAVYFCASSQGEAYGYTFGSGTRLTVV.

CDR3: CATRASLQNTEAFF. Written as DNA, the CDR3 is TGTGCCACTAGGGCCTCCCTCCAAAACACTGAAGCTTTCTTT. V is TRBV19 and J is TRBJ1-1; D is uncertain. V was trimmed by 10 bases and J by 2 bases, leaving 17 bases between them. The V gene's germline CDR1 is LNHDA and CDR2 SQIVND (reference sequence). The CDR3 is 14 residues long. Full variable domain (rest looked up from reference TRBV19 and TRBJ1-1): DGGITQSPKYLFRKEGQNVTLSCEQNLNHDAMYWYRQDPGQGLRLIYYSQIVNDFQKGDIAEGYSVSREKKESFPLTVTSAQKNPTAFYLCATRASLQNTEAFFGQGTRLTVV.

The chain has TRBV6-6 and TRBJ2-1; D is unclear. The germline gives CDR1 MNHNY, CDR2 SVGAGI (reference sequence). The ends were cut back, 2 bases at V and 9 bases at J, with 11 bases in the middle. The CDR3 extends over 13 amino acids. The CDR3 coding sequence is TGTGCCAGCAGTTACGGTTTATTGGGTGAGCAGTTCTTC. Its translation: CASSYGLLGEQFF.

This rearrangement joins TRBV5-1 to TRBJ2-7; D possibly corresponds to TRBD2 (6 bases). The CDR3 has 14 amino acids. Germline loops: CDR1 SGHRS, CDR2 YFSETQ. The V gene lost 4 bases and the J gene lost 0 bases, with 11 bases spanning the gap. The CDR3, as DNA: TGCGCCAGCAGCGCGGGACTGGCCTCCTACGAGCAGTACTTC. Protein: CASSAGLASYEQYF.

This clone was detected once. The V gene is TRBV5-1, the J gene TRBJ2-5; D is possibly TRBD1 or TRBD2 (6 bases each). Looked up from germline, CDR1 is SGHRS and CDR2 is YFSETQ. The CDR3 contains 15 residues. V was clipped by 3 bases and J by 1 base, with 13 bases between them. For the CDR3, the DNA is TGCGCCAGCAGCTGGGGGGCCGGGGGCCAAGAGACCCAGTACTTC. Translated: CASSWGAGGQETQYF.

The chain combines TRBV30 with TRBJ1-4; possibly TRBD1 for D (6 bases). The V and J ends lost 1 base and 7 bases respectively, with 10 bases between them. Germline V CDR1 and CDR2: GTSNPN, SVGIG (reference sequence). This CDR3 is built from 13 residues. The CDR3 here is CAWSGGRGEKLFF. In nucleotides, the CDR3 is TGTGCCTGGAGTGGGGGCAGGGGTGAAAAACTGTTTTTT.

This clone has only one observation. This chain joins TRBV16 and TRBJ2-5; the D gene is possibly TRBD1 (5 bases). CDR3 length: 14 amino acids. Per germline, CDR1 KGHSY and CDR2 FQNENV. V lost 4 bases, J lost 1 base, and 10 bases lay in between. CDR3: CASSPSTVQETQYF. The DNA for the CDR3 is TGTGCCAGCAGCCCCTCGACAGTCCAAGAGACCCAGTACTTC. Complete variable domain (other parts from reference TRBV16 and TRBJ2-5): GEEVAQTPKHLVRGEGQKAKLYCAPIKGHSYVFWYQQVLKNEFKFLISFQNENVFDETGMPKERFSAKCLPNSPCSLEIQATKLEDSAVYFCASSPSTVQETQYFGPGTRLLVL.

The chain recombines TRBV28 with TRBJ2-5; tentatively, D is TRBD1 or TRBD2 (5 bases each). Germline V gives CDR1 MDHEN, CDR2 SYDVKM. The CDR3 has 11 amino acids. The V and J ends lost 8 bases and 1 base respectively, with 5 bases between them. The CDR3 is CASGGQETQYF. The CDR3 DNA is TGTGCCAGCGGGGGCCAAGAGACCCAGTACTTC.

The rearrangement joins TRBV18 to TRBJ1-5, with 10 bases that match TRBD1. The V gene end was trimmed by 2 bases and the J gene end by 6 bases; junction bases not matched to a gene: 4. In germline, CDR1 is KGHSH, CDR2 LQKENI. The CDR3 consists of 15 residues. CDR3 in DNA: TGTGCCAGCTCACCAGAGGGACAGGGGTCTCAGCCCCAGCATTTT. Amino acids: CASSPEGQGSQPQHF.

The CDR3 is CASQGVSKETQYF. The DNA for the CDR3 is TGTGCCAGCCAAGGGGTCTCCAAAGAGACCCAGTACTTC. V is TRBV14 and J is TRBJ2-5, with TRBD1 as a possible D gene (5 bases). V was shortened by 8 bases and J by 3 bases, with 13 bases between the two germline ends. Looked up from germline, CDR1 is SGHDN and CDR2 is FVKESK. The CDR3 extends over 13 amino acids.

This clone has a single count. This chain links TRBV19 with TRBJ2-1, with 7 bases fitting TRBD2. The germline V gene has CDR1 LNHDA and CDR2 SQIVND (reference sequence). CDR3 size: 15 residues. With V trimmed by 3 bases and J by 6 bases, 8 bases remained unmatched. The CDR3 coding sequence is TGTGCCAGTAGTATCCCTTTGGGGAGGGGCAATGAGCAGTTCTTC. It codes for CASSIPLGRGNEQFF.

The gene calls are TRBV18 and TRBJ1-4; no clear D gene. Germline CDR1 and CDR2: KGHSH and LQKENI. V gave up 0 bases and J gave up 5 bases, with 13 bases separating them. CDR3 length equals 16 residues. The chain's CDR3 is CASSPPSQTKNEKLFF. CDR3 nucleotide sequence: TGTGCCAGCTCACCACCCTCACAGACTAAAAATGAAAAACTGTTTTTT.

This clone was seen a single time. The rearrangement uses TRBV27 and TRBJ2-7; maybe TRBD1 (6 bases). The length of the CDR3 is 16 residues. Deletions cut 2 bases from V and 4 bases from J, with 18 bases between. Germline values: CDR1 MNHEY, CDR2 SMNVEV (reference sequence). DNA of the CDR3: TGTGCCAGCAGTTTAAAACCAGACACAGGGAAGTACGAGCAGTACTTC. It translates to CASSLKPDTGKYEQYF.